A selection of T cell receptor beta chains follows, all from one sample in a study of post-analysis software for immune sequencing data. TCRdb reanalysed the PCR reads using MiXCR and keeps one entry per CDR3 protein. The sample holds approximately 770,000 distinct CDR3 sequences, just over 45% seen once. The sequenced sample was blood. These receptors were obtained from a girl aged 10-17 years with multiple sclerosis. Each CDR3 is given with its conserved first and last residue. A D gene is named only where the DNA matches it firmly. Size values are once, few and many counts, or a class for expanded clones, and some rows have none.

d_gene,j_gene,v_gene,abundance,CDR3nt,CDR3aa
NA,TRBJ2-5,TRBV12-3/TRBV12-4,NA,TGTGCCAGCAGACGCGGGGGACAGACCCAAGAGACCCAGTACTTC,CASRRGGQTQETQYF
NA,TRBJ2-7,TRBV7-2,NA,TGTGCCAGCAGAGGGGCAGGGTACGAGCAGTACTTC,CASRGAGYEQYF
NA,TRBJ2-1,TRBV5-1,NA,TGCGCCAGCAGCTTCACAGATACGCAGTTCTTC,CASSFTDTQFF
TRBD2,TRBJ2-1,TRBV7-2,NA,TGTGCCAAAGGGACTAGCGGGAGTCACGAGCAGTTCTTC,CAKGTSGSHEQFF
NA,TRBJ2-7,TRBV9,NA,TGTGCCAGCAGCCTAGTGGGAGAGTCAGAGCAGTACTTC,CASSLVGESEQYF
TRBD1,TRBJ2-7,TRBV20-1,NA,TGCAGTGCCGGGTTTTGGACAGGTTCCTACGAGCAGTACTTC,CSAGFWTGSYEQYF
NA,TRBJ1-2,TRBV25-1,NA,TGTGCCAGCAGTGAAAGGACGGTTAACTATGGCTACACCTTC,CASSERTVNYGYTF
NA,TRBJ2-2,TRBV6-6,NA,TGTGTCAGCGCGACTAATTTGTCCGGGGAGCTGTTTTTT,CVSATNLSGELFF
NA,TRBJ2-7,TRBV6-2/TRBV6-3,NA,TGTGCCAGCATCAACGTCCCGGGAGAACCCTACGAGCAGTACTTC,CASINVPGEPYEQYF
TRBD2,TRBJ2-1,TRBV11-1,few,TGTGCCAGCAGCTTGCCCGACCTACGAGGGACTAGCGGGAGTGATGATGGCAATGAGCAGTTCTTC,CASSLPDLRGTSGSDDGNEQFF
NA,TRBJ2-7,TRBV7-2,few,TGTGCCAGCAGCTTAGGGGCAGAGACCTACGAGCAGTACTTC,CASSLGAETYEQYF
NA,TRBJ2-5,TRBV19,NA,TGTGCCAGTAGTCCCCCCCGACGAGGGGACGGAGAGACCCAGTACTTC,CASSPPRRGDGETQYF
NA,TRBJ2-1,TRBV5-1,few,TGCGCCAGCAGCCTAAAAGAGTATGAGCAGTTCTTC,CASSLKEYEQFF
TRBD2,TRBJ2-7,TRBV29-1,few,TGCAGCGTTGAAGGAGCGGGGTACGAGCAGTACTTC,CSVEGAGYEQYF
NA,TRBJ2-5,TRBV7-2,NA,TGTGCCAGCAGCACCAGGGCGGAGACCCAGTACTTC,CASSTRAETQYF
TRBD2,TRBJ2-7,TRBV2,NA,TGTGCCAGCAGTGGGCGGACTAGCGGGAAAGAGTCAGCGACCTACGAGCAGTACTTC,CASSGRTSGKESATYEQYF
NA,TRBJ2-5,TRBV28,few,TGTGCCAGCAGAAATGTGGAGACCCAGTACTTC,CASRNVETQYF
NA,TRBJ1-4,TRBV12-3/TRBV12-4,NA,TGTGCCAGCAGGTCCCGGACTCCAACTAATGAAAAACTGTTTTTT,CASRSRTPTNEKLFF
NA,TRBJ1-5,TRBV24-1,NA,TGTGCCACCAGTGATTTTACTGAGCAGCCCCAGCATTTT,CATSDFTEQPQHF
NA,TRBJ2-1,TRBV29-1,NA,TGCAGCGCCCGAGGCGGGGATGAGCAGTTCTTC,CSARGGDEQFF
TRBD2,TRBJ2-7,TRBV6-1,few,TGTGCCAGCAGTGAAGTCTTCGCGAGGACAGCGGGGGCCTACGAGCAGTACTTC,CASSEVFARTAGAYEQYF
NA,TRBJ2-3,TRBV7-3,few,TGTGCCAGCAGCCCCAGGACCTCGTTGGCCAGCACAGATACGCAGTATTTT,CASSPRTSLASTDTQYF
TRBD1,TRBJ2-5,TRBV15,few,TGTGCCACCAGCAGAGATATCAGGGGGCAAGAGACCCAGTACTTC,CATSRDIRGQETQYF
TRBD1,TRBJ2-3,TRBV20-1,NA,TGCAGTGCTCCGGACAGGGGCACAGATACGCAGTATTTT,CSAPDRGTDTQYF
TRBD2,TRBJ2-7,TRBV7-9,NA,TGTGCCAGCAGCCCTCCTAGCGGGAGGGAGGGGACCTACGAGCAGTACTTC,CASSPPSGREGTYEQYF
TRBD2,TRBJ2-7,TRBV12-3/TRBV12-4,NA,TGTGCCAGTCTTAGCGGGAGCGGGAACTACGAGCAGTACTTC,CASLSGSGNYEQYF
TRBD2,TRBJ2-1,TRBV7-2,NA,TGTGCCAGCAGCTCCCCCGGGACTAGCAAGAACAATGAGCAGTTCTTC,CASSSPGTSKNNEQFF
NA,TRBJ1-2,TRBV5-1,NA,TGCGCCAGTAGCTTGTCGGGCACCCCGGGGATTGATGGCTACACCTTC,CASSLSGTPGIDGYTF
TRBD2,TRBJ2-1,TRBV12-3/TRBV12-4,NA,TGTGCCAGCAAATTAGCGGGAGGGGGCAATGAGCAGTTCTTC,CASKLAGGGNEQFF
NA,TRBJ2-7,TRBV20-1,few,TGCAGTGCTAGCGGACCTGTCTACGAGCAGTACTTC,CSASGPVYEQYF
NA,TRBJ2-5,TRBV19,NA,TGTGCCACCCAATCTATTTACCAAGAGACCCAGTACTTC,CATQSIYQETQYF
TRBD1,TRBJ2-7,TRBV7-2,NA,TGTGCCAGCAGCTTAGCCTCGGACAGGGGGCTCTACGAGCAGTACTTC,CASSLASDRGLYEQYF
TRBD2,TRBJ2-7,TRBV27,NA,TGTGCCACCCACCCCCTAGCGGGAGAAGTCTACGAGCAGTACTTC,CATHPLAGEVYEQYF
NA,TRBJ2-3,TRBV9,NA,TGTGCCAGCAGCGGGATCGCAGATACGCAGTATTTT,CASSGIADTQYF
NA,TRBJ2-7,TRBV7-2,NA,TGTGCCAGCAGTTTAGAAGGGAGCTACTCCTACGAGCAGTACTTC,CASSLEGSYSYEQYF
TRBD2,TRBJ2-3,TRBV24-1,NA,TGTGCCACCAGTGATCCTGGACTAGCCGCAGATACGCAGTATTTT,CATSDPGLAADTQYF
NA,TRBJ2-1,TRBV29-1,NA,TGCAGCGTTGAAGATCAGGGTGAGCAGTTCTTC,CSVEDQGEQFF
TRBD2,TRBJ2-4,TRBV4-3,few,TGCGCCAGCAGCCAAGAATTGGGGCTAGCGGGAGAAGGCAAAAACATTCAGTACTTC,CASSQELGLAGEGKNIQYF
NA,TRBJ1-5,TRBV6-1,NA,TGTGCCAGCAGGGAACTACGGGCGAATCGGGCTAGCAATCAGCCCCAGCATTTT,CASRELRANRASNQPQHF
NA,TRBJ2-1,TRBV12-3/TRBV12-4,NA,TGTGCCACGAGCGGTCCGGTAGGGGGGGAGCAGTTCTTC,CATSGPVGGEQFF
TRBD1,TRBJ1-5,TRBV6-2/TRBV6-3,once,TGTACCAGCAGTCCACCGACAGGGCGTATTGGCAATCAGCCCCAGCATTTT,CTSSPPTGRIGNQPQHF
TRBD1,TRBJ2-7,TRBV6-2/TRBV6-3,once,TGTGCCAGCAGTAACCCGTGGGACAGCTACGAGCAGTACTTC,CASSNPWDSYEQYF
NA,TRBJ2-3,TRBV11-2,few,TGTGCCAGCAGCTCGGGCCCCATTCTCACAGATACGCAGTATTTT,CASSSGPILTDTQYF
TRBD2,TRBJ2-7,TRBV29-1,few,TGCAGCGGGGGACTAGCGGACCACCAGTACTTC,CSGGLADHQYF
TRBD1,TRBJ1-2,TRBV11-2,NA,TGTGCCAGCAGCTTAGCGACAGGGGACTATGGCTACACCTTC,CASSLATGDYGYTF
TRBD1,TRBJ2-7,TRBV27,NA,TGTGCCAGCAGTTTATCGACAGGGAGAAGCTCCTACGAGCAGTACTTC,CASSLSTGRSSYEQYF
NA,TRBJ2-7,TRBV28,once,TGTGCCAGCAGTACATTACAGGGCACCTACGAGCAGTACTTC,CASSTLQGTYEQYF
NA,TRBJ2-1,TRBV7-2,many,TGTGCCAGCAGCTTACCACGGCGGCAGAACAATGAGCAGTTCTTC,CASSLPRRQNNEQFF
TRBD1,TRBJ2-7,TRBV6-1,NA,TGTGCCAGCAGACAGACAGGGATTGAGCAGTACTTC,CASRQTGIEQYF
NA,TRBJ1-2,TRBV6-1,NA,TGTGCCAGCAGACCTCTAGCCGACACTAACTATGGCTACACCTTC,CASRPLADTNYGYTF
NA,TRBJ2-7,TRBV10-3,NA,TGTGCCATCAGGGAGAGCTACGAGCAGTACTTC,CAIRESYEQYF
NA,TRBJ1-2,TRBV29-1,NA,TGCAGCGTTGAAGAAGCGAAAGGGACCTCCTATGGCTACACCTTC,CSVEEAKGTSYGYTF
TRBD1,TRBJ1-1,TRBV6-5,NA,TGTGCCAGTAGGGACAGTTTAGCTGGTACTGAAGCTTTCTTT,CASRDSLAGTEAFF
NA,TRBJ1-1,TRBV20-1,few,TGCAGTGCTAGAGAAGGGGGAGTGGCTGAAGCTTTCTTT,CSAREGGVAEAFF
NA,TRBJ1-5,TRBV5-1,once,TGCGCCAGCAGCTTGGATGGACTGCCGGATAACAATCAGCCCCAGCATTTT,CASSLDGLPDNNQPQHF
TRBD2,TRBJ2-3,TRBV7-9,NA,TGTGCCAGCAGCTCTGGACCGGGGGGAGATACGCAGTATTTT,CASSSGPGGDTQYF
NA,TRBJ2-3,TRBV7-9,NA,TGTGCCAGCAGCTTAAGCCTAGGAGGTAATACGCAGTATTTT,CASSLSLGGNTQYF
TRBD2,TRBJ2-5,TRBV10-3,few,TGTGCCATAGCCCCGTCGGCTAGCGGGAGTGTGAGGGAGACCCAGTACTTC,CAIAPSASGSVRETQYF
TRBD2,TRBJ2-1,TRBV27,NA,TGTGCCAGCAACCTTTTTGGGGGGGGTGAGCAGTTCTTC,CASNLFGGGEQFF